The 26 T cell receptor beta chains presented below share a single source sample, sequenced in a study of control samples from healthy donors and cancer patients. This table comes from immunoSEQ multiplex PCR, and its TCRdb copy is limited to in-frame clones, with some not included. The data show some 80,000 clones, with approximately 92% seen just once and approximately 5.8% held by the top ten. Sample: blood. The receptors were sampled from a woman aged 55-70 years in good health.

The rearrangement joins TRBV28 to TRBJ1-3, with TRBD1 as a possible D gene (6 bases). Trimming cost V 1 base and J 5 bases, with 9 bases left between them. Germline-derived CDR1 and CDR2 are MDHEN and SYDVKM. CDR3 size: 14 residues. This chain's CDR3 is CASSLSGGRNTIYF. The CDR3 DNA reads as TGTGCCAGCAGTTTATCCGGGGGCCGAAACACCATATATTTT.

The chain uses TRBV13 and TRBJ1-2; TRBD1 matches 8 bases. Germline CDR1 PRHDT, CDR2 FYEKMQ (reference sequence). V lost 5 bases to trimming and J lost 8 bases; unmatched junction nucleotides: 13. CDR3 length: 15 residues. CDR3 region: CASSRPGQGPLGYTF. The CDR3 DNA sequence: TGTGCCAGCAGCAGACCCGGACAGGGCCCGTTAGGCTACACCTTC.

The genes are TRBV6-5 and TRBJ1-5, with D possibly matching TRBD1 (5 bases). V lost 0 bases to trimming and J lost 1 base, with 10 bases between them. Germline lookup yields CDR1 MNHEY and CDR2 SVGAGI. This CDR3 is 16 amino acids long. The CDR3 here is CASSYSSRESNQPQHF. CDR3 sequence (DNA): TGTGCCAGCAGTTACTCATCCAGGGAAAGCAATCAGCCCCAGCATTTT.

The chain carries TRBV28 and TRBJ2-2, with a weak D call TRBD2 (5 bases). Per the germline V gene, CDR1 is MDHEN and CDR2 is SYDVKM. The CDR3 has 15 residues. Trimming removed 4 bases at V and 2 bases at J, with 11 bases between. The CDR3 is CASSYPGRNTGELFF. The CDR3 nucleotides are TGTGCCAGCAGTTATCCGGGGAGAAACACCGGGGAGCTGTTTTTT.

The CDR3 loop reads CASSEVAREKLFF. As DNA, the CDR3 is TGTGCCAGCAGTGAAGTGGCCCGCGAAAAACTGTTTTTT. The genes are TRBV6-1 and TRBJ1-4; D not resolved. Per the germline V gene, CDR1 is MNHNS and CDR2 is SASEGT. This CDR3 is 13 amino acids long. Trimming removed 1 base from V and 8 bases from J, with 8 bases in between.

The chain links TRBV5-1 to TRBJ2-5; D possibly matches TRBD1 or TRBD2 (6 bases each). Between the trimmed V and J ends, which lost 1 base and 5 bases, there was a span of 18 bases. This CDR3 region has 16 residues. Germline V CDR1 and CDR2: SGHRS, YFSETQ. The CDR3: CASSLKGGPGGETQYF. CDR3 DNA sequence: TGCGCCAGCAGCTTGAAAGGGGGGCCGGGTGGGGAGACCCAGTACTTC. Full variable domain (missing parts from reference TRBV5-1 and TRBJ2-5): KAGVTQTPRYLIKTRGQQVTLSCSPISGHRSVSWYQQTPGQGLQFLFEYFSETQRNKGNFPGRFSGRQFSNSRSEMNVSTLELGDSALYLCASSLKGGPGGETQYFGPGTRLLVL.

The rearrangement joins TRBV7-9 to TRBJ2-1, with TRBD2 matching 7 bases. The V segment lost 2 bases and the J segment 5 bases; nucleotides outside the gene matches: 9. The CDR3 is made up of 16 amino acids. The germline CDR1 and CDR2 sequences are SEHNR and FQNEAQ (reference sequence). This CDR3 reads CASSLYRGGRNNEQFF. CDR3 in DNA: TGTGCCAGCAGCTTATATCGGGGAGGGCGAAACAATGAGCAGTTCTTC.

This sequence joins TRBV29-1 and TRBJ1-1, with a weak D call TRBD1 (5 bases). The CDR3 contains 15 residues. Deletions cut 5 bases from V and 1 base from J, with 17 bases between. Per the germline V gene, CDR1 is SQVTM and CDR2 is ANQGSEA. The CDR3 region is CSVRFRGRKNTEAFF. CDR3 coding DNA: TGCAGCGTTAGATTCCGGGGACGGAAGAACACTGAAGCTTTCTTT.

The chain links TRBV2 to TRBJ2-2; D may correspond to TRBD1 or TRBD2 (7 bases each). Germline-derived CDR1 and CDR2 are SNHLY and FYNNEI. The V and J ends lost 3 bases and 5 bases respectively, with 13 bases between them. The CDR3 runs to 15 residues. This CDR3 reads CASSEVRGGTGELFF. The CDR3 coding sequence is TGTGCCAGCAGTGAGGTCAGGGGGGGGACCGGGGAGCTGTTTTTT.

This chain connects TRBV4-2 to TRBJ1-4; D might be TRBD1 (5 bases). This CDR3 comprises 13 residues. V shed 5 bases and J shed 7 bases, with 11 bases lying between them. Germline CDR1 reads LGHNA; CDR2 reads YNFKEQ. CDR3 DNA: TGTGCCAGCAGCTTGGGCGGGGGTGAAAAACTGTTTTTT. Its protein is CASSLGGGEKLFF.

This chain joins TRBV27 and TRBJ2-3; D remains ambiguous. The CDR3 contains 13 residues. Trimming left V 7 bases short and J 2 bases short, with 10 bases between. CDR1 is MNHEY, CDR2 SMNVEV, per germline (reference sequence). This CDR3 reads CASNDGNTDTQYF. The CDR3 DNA is TGTGCCAGCAACGACGGCAACACAGATACGCAGTATTTT.

The chain joins TRBV4-1 to TRBJ1-5; 8 bases are a match to TRBD1. With 4 bases clipped from V and 3 bases from J, the junction kept 5 bases outside the gene matches. CDR3 size: 15 residues. CDR1 is MGHRA, CDR2 YSYEKL, per germline. CDR3 region: CASSPGTGTNQPQHF. The CDR3, as DNA: TGCGCCAGCAGCCCTGGGACAGGAACCAATCAGCCCCAGCATTTT.

J is TRBJ1-2 and V is TRBV18; 8 bases map to TRBD1. The CDR3 has 15 amino acids. Germline trimming cut 0 bases from V and 4 bases from J; bases unmatched to any gene: 4. Germline V lookup: CDR1 KGHSH, CDR2 LQKENI. The chain's CDR3 is CASSPPQGAGYGYTF. CDR3 in DNA: TGTGCCAGCTCACCACCCCAGGGGGCTGGCTATGGCTACACCTTC.

V usage is TRBV29-1 and J usage is TRBJ1-1, with 7 positions matching TRBD1. This CDR3 is built from 14 residues. The germline V gene encodes CDR1 SQVTM and CDR2 ANQGSEA. This chain's CDR3 is CSATGASEDTEAFF. The DNA for the CDR3 is TGCAGTGCCACAGGGGCCTCGGAGGACACTGAAGCTTTCTTT.

This clone came up once. V gene TRBV7-8 combines with J gene TRBJ1-1; D is perhaps TRBD1 (6 bases). The CDR3 covers 15 residues. Germline V CDR1 and CDR2: SGHVS, FQNEAQ. V dropped 4 bases and J dropped 4 bases, with 16 bases sitting between them. As DNA, the CDR3 is TGTGCCAGCAGCTCCCGCGAGGGGGGGCTCACTGAAGCTTTCTTT. It yields the protein CASSSREGGLTEAFF.

The chain couples TRBV5-1 to TRBJ2-3; no definite D call. The germline V gene has CDR1 SGHRS and CDR2 YFSETQ. This CDR3 spans 14 amino acids. The germline V and J ends were trimmed by 1 base and 5 bases, with 11 bases remaining between them. Here the CDR3 reads CASSLTRTQDTQYF. CDR3 DNA: TGCGCCAGCAGCTTGACTCGGACCCAAGATACGCAGTATTTT. Based on the CDR3 plus reference TRBV5-1 and TRBJ2-3, the full variable domain is KAGVTQTPRYLIKTRGQQVTLSCSPISGHRSVSWYQQTPGQGLQFLFEYFSETQRNKGNFPGRFSGRQFSNSRSEMNVSTLELGDSALYLCASSLTRTQDTQYFGPGTRLTVL.

The chain joins TRBV11-2 to TRBJ2-1, with TRBD1 matching over 10 bases. Germline values: CDR1 SGHAT, CDR2 FQNNGV. This CDR3 contains 15 residues. V trimming: 5 bases; J trimming: 6 bases; junction bases outside the gene matches: 7. CDR3 bases: TGTGCCAGCAGCAGAACCGGGACAGGGGTCAATGAGCAGTTCTTC. Its protein product is CASSRTGTGVNEQFF.

The chain uses TRBV19 and TRBJ2-4, with D unclear. The length of the CDR3 is 14 residues. Per the germline V gene, CDR1 is LNHDA and CDR2 is SQIVND (reference sequence). The germline V and J ends were trimmed by 3 bases and 0 bases, with 6 bases remaining between them. The chain's CDR3 is CASSMPVAKNIQYF. Here the CDR3 DNA reads TGTGCCAGTAGTATGCCGGTAGCCAAAAACATTCAGTACTTC.

The J gene is TRBJ2-3, the V gene TRBV10-1, with a tentative D call TRBD2 (5 bases). This CDR3 is built from 14 residues. Germline-derived CDR1 and CDR2 are WNHNN and SYGVQD (reference sequence). Trimming shortened V by 4 bases and J by 0 bases, and 8 bases separated the two germline ends. CDR3: CASSGTLSTDTQYF. As DNA, the CDR3 is TGCGCCAGCAGTGGGACTCTAAGCACAGATACGCAGTATTTT.

Written as DNA, the CDR3 is TGCGCCAGCAGCCCCCAACTAGGGGCTAACTACGAGCAGTACTTC. Translated: CASSPQLGANYEQYF. The chain recombines TRBV5-1 with TRBJ2-7; the D gene could be TRBD1 or TRBD2 (5 bases each). V was clipped by 4 bases and J by 3 bases, with 17 bases between them. Germline V gene lookup returns CDR1 SGHRS and CDR2 YFSETQ. The CDR3 has 15 amino acids.

The V gene is TRBV7-2, the J gene TRBJ2-3; 10 bases line up with TRBD2. CDR3 length equals 14 residues. Trimming at V came to 8 bases and at J to 7 bases, leaving 9 bases not matched to a gene. Germline V CDR1 and CDR2: SGHTA, FQGNSA. CDR3 loop: CASPVLAGVNTQYF. The CDR3, as DNA: TGTGCCAGCCCGGTTCTAGCGGGAGTTAATACGCAGTATTTT. The full variable domain, its missing parts supplied by reference TRBV7-2 and TRBJ2-3, is GAGVSQSPSNKVTEKGKDVELRCDPISGHTALYWYRQSLGQGLEFLIYFQGNSAPDKSGLPSDRFSAERTGGSVSTLTIQRTQQEDSAVYLCASPVLAGVNTQYFGPGTRLTVL.

The chain joins TRBV29-1 to TRBJ1-1; D uncertain. This CDR3 has 13 amino acids. V shed 1 base and J shed 0 bases, with 6 bases lying between them. Germline CDR1 and CDR2: SQVTM and ANQGSEA. The CDR3 spells CSVEGIMNTEAFF. The CDR3 DNA is TGCAGCGTTGAAGGGATCATGAACACTGAAGCTTTCTTT.

This rearrangement joins TRBV6-6 to TRBJ2-7, with D possibly TRBD1 on 6 matching bases. The CDR3 is 13 residues long. V lost 7 bases and J lost 3, with 13 bases in between. Germline V gene sequence: CDR1 MNHNY, CDR2 SVGAGI (reference sequence). The CDR3 is CASTLGQHYEQYF. The CDR3, as DNA: TGTGCCAGCACCCTAGGACAGCACTACGAGCAGTACTTC.

The chain is built from TRBV6-6 and TRBJ2-7; D unresolved. Per germline, CDR1 MNHNY and CDR2 SVGAGI (reference sequence). Trimming pared 0 bases from V and 5 bases from J, leaving 17 bases between. The CDR3 loop spans 16 amino acids. This CDR3 is CASSYSYDSQGHEQYF. CDR3 nucleotides: TGTGCCAGCAGTTACTCGTATGACTCTCAAGGCCACGAGCAGTACTTC.

The CDR3 DNA sequence: TGTGCCAGCAGTTCCCCCGGACGAGAGACCCAGTACTTC. The encoded protein is CASSSPGRETQYF. This chain connects TRBV28 to TRBJ2-5; the D is unclear. CDR3 length: 13 residues. Trimming cost V 4 bases and J 4 bases, with 10 bases left between them. The germline CDR1 and CDR2 sequences are MDHEN and SYDVKM.

The rearrangement uses TRBV6-4 and TRBJ1-2; 8 nucleotides align to TRBD1. V dropped 6 bases and J dropped 0; count of bases not matched to a gene: 6. The CDR3 has 15 amino acids. CDR1 and CDR2 (germline): MRHNA, SNTAGT. CDR3 loop: CASRAGTGANYGYTF. For the CDR3, the DNA is TGTGCCAGCAGAGCCGGGACAGGCGCTAACTATGGCTACACCTTC.